This TCR beta chain is drawn from a study of spatial heterogeneity in lung cancer. Background on the study: Tumor-region TCR transcript counts correlated strongly with a T cell module score from matched bulk RNA-seq. Raw reads contained each unique TCR and UMI combination more than ten times on average.

The table lists this clonotype with many counts. Antigen: not known. TCR cDNA molecules each had a unique molecular identifier. TCRdb reprocessed the 5' RACE reads with MiXCR, giving one entry per CDR3 protein. This table holds about 9,900 distinct CDR3 sequences, over 6% found once. This sample's time point: sample taken at primary tumor resection. Study results and caveats: Tumor mutation count correlated with how many alpha and beta TCRs expanded intratumorally.

CDR3 length: 14 residues. V dropped 0 bases and J dropped 6 bases, with 12 bases sitting between them. Germline V gives CDR1 SGHNT, CDR2 YYREEE (reference sequence). The receptor's source is a female donor with early-stage non-small cell lung cancer. The chain recombines TRBV5-4 with TRBJ1-2, with D perhaps matching TRBD1 (5 bases). The specimen was lung tumor tissue, collected at surgery. This CDR3 reads CASSLARVLDGYTF. The CDR3 bases are TGTGCCAGCAGCTTGGCCAGGGTCTTGGATGGCTACACCTTC.